This T cell receptor (beta chain) was captured in a study of shared clonotypes between healthy human individuals (dated by TCRdb to 2019 to 2021). Concerning the study at large: The cohort included a few men and a couple of women between 18 and 49 years of age. For each donor, three plates each were used for CD4 naive and CD4 memory, two plates were used for CD8 naive, and one plate was used for CD8 memory. To estimate repertoire size and how much clonotype sharing occurs between individuals, the study deeply sequenced the blood TCR repertoires of roughly 5 healthy adults. To increase sequencing depth and limit assay-specific biases, TCR repertoire library preparation and sequencing were carried out by different laboratories using diverse techniques. Per donor, leukapheresis produced somewhere between about 0.9 and 10 billion PBMCs. General findings and caveats noted by the study authors: Even with the large sequencing depth, rarefaction of the sorted-subset datasets indicated that sequencing was incomplete. Sampling was restricted to blood, and TCR repertoires in tissues likely differ from the TCR repertoires found in blood. When a few donors were compared, the shared fraction of clonotypes was about 5% for naive CD4, about 4% for naive CD8, more than 2% for memory CD4, and around 0.4% for memory CD8. Because the study included only a small number of donors, the genetic and exposure-history diversity represented was limited. Based on pairwise subsampling, the degree of clonotype sharing among donors was expected to be affected by sequencing depth. Larger estimated clonotype richness was generally found for naive subsets than for memory subsets. Clonotypes shared by all four sorted-subset donors showed higher generation probabilities than non-shared clonotypes.

The junction shows trimming of 3 bases on V and 7 bases on J, and the gene matches do not reach 10 bases of it. The CDR3 runs 15 amino acids, cysteine and phenylalanine included. Just the 45-base CDR3 DNA is kept, in frame starting at base 1. From the germline V gene, CDR1 is MDHEN and CDR2 is SYDVKM. Of note for this clone: Its antigen is currently not known. Per-nucleotide qualities are absent, and no much larger clonotype sits a single base away.

Using the deep immunoSEQ assay, multiplex PCR amplified TCR CDR3 regions from genomic DNA. For each cell subset, the extracted genomic DNA was distributed evenly across all wells of several immunoSEQ 96-well plates, and each plate served as one replicate. For sorted subsets, roughly 190 ng of genomic DNA, equivalent to roughly 30,000 T cell genomes, went into each replicate PCR. Purified libraries were measured with a Qubit 3.0 fluorometer, size-checked on a Bioanalyzer 2100, and measured again with the KAPA Library Quantification kit. A separate single-read 150-cycle Illumina NextSeq 550 flow cell was used to sequence each immunoSEQ 96-well plate. The authors' pipeline ran thus. Because the immunoSEQ output included only junctional sequences and no quality scores, the filtering could not be the same as the filtering used for full-length reads. Sequences were annotated with PyIR, a Python wrapper for IgBLAST v1.9, and V/J genes and CDR3 were assigned using IMGT germline references. Any read was removed if the V/J assignment was weak (E-value above 1e-6), the CDR3 was missing, or the read contained stop codons, out-of-frame junctions, or ambiguous translated residues. V3J clonotypes were defined as sequences sharing an identical inferred V gene, J gene, and CDR3 amino acid sequence. The percentage overlap between two repertoires was calculated by dividing the number of shared unique clonotypes by the size of the smaller repertoire. Repertoire richness was assessed with RTK rarefaction, the Chao1 estimator, and Recon v2.1 estimates of unobserved clonotypes. OLGA was used to compute generation probabilities for all TCRbeta clonotypes that the gDNA method yielded from a handful of donors. TCRdb holds this immuneACCESS table with in-frame rearrangements only. Some clones are missing; in checked studies, unresolved V genes explain under half, and the rest has no known cause. V and J calls and clone size are as listed in that table; D and trimming were resolved from the DNA. Here the sample has about 670,000 clones; roughly 78% occur a single time. The ten largest clones represent less than 2% of the sample.

The donors were healthy, HIV-negative adults who had no recently reported acute infections or vaccinations. All donors were Caucasian adults living in Nashville, Tennessee, USA. CD4+ T cells were enriched through magnetic negative selection, after which naive cells were positively selected on CD45RA and the remaining negative fraction served as the memory subset. Blood was collected by leukapheresis, and PBMCs were isolated by Ficoll-Histopaque density gradient centrifugation and then cryopreserved in liquid nitrogen vapor phase. Purity and quantity of every magnetically sorted T cell population were checked by analytical flow cytometry. Each sorted fraction had its genomic DNA isolated and then quantified by UV absorbance on a Nanodrop 2000c.

The sequence joins TRBV28 to TRBJ2-7, with TRBD2 matching 9 junction bases. Material: memory CD4+ T cells sorted from blood. The cell subset or site label for this specimen denotes: CD45RA-negative fraction. The receptor's source is a woman aged 25 to 45 in good health. Here the CDR3 is given as CASSFGLAGPREQYF. The nucleotide sequence is TGTGCCAGCAGTTTCGGGCTAGCGGGGCCTAGGGAGCAGTACTTC.